The sequence of this T cell receptor beta chain was determined in a study of blood T cell repertoires in COVID-19. Study overall: The United States, Italy and Spain provided the acute and convalescent COVID-19 samples.

Participant age was about 18 to 89 years, and participants resided in about two dozen US areas. This CDR3 spans 13 amino acids. The ends were cut back, 8 bases at V and 6 bases at J, with 16 bases in the middle. The repertoire was sequenced with immunoSEQ multiplex PCR; TCRdb's copy has only in-frame clones and lacks some. The sample records a few hundred thousand clones, around 86% being singletons. V gene TRBV12-3 or TRBV12-4 combines with J gene TRBJ1-1; the D is unclear. The sequenced sample consisted of PBMCs or T cells enriched from blood (not recorded which). This TCR came from a woman between 40 and 55 years old with acute COVID-19. The chain's CDR3 is CASRYWGVPEAFF. CDR3 nucleotide sequence: TGTGCCAGCCGATACTGGGGAGTCCCTGAAGCTTTCTTT.